The rows below give T cell receptor beta chains drawn from one sample of a study of blood T cell repertoires in COVID-19. Only in-frame clones appear in the TCRdb table, and some are missing; sequencing was by immunoSEQ multiplex PCR. The data show over 200,000 clones, with 75% to 90% seen just once and roughly 4.5% held by the top ten. Specimen: PBMCs or T cells enriched from blood (not recorded which). The source of these receptors is a woman in her thirties who had been exposed to COVID-19. Both conserved end residues are part of each CDR3. A D gene is named only where the DNA matches it firmly. The size of a clone is reported for some rows only, either as once, few or many, or as a class for expanded clones.

j_call	clone_size	v_call	d_call	cdr3_aa	cdr3_nt
TRBJ2-1	NA	TRBV5-6	TRBD2	CASSIGTSGALEQFF	TGTGCCAGCAGCATCGGGACTAGCGGGGCGTTGGAGCAGTTCTTC
TRBJ2-7	NA	TRBV7-8	TRBD1	CASSLRDPGQNYEQYF	TGTGCCAGCAGCTTAAGGGACCCGGGACAGAACTACGAGCAGTACTTC
TRBJ2-7	NA	TRBV7-9	NA	CASSTQGYEQYF	TGTGCCAGCAGCACACAGGGTTACGAGCAGTACTTC
TRBJ2-4	NA	TRBV2	NA	CASSEEGAGGNIQYF	TGTGCCAGCAGTGAAGAAGGGGCCGGGGGAAACATTCAGTACTTC
TRBJ1-4	few	TRBV10-1	TRBD1	CASSPGQGTTNEKLFF	TGCGCCAGCAGTCCCGGACAGGGGACTACTAATGAAAAACTGTTTTTT
TRBJ1-2	NA	TRBV6-5	NA	CASSRTANYGYTF	TGTGCCAGCAGTAGGACAGCTAACTATGGCTACACCTTC
TRBJ2-6	NA	TRBV30	NA	CASRRLSGANVLTF	TGTGCCTCTAGACGGTTATCTGGGGCCAACGTCCTGACTTTC
TRBJ1-6	NA	TRBV5-4	NA	CASSLAISGTNTSPLHF	TGTGCCAGCAGCTTGGCCATTTCCGGGACTAATACTTCACCCCTCCACTTT
TRBJ2-7	NA	TRBV2	NA	CASSVGGGEQYF	TGTGCCAGCAGTGTGGGTGGAGGTGAGCAGTACTTC
TRBJ1-2	NA	TRBV30	NA	CAWSVRRVGGYTF	TGTGCCTGGAGTGTACGCAGGGTCGGAGGCTACACCTTC
TRBJ1-1	NA	TRBV7-6	NA	CASSLGPRDLNTEAFF	TGTGCCAGCAGCTTAGGACCGCGGGACCTCAACACTGAAGCTTTCTTT
TRBJ1-1	NA	TRBV3-1/TRBV3-2	TRBD1	CASSLPGQYTEAFF	TGTGCCAGCAGCCTGCCGGGACAGTACACTGAAGCTTTCTTT
TRBJ2-2	NA	TRBV12-3/TRBV12-4	NA	CASSPDIPGELFF	TGTGCCAGCAGTCCCGACATCCCCGGGGAGCTGTTTTTT
TRBJ2-6	NA	TRBV12-5	TRBD2	CASGPTSVPGANVLTF	TGTGCTAGTGGACCAACTAGCGTTCCTGGGGCCAACGTCCTGACTTTC
TRBJ2-3	NA	TRBV5-1	TRBD2	CASSLGSSGATDTQYF	TGCGCCAGCAGTCTGGGGTCTAGCGGGGCCACAGATACGCAGTATTTT
TRBJ2-7	many	TRBV19	NA	CASSIQEYYEQYF	TGTGCCAGTAGTATACAAGAGTATTACGAGCAGTACTTC
TRBJ2-2	NA	TRBV2	TRBD2	CASSGLAGVPVELFF	TGTGCCAGCAGTGGGCTAGCGGGGGTCCCCGTGGAGCTGTTTTTT
TRBJ1-4	NA	TRBV3-1/TRBV3-2	NA	CASSPREGQRNEKLFF	TGTGCCAGCAGCCCGAGAGAGGGACAAAGAAATGAAAAACTGTTTTTT
TRBJ2-4	NA	TRBV5-1	TRBD2	CASSPPGASGGAGNIQYF	TGCGCCAGCAGCCCCCCGGGGGCTAGCGGGGGGGCGGGGAACATTCAGTACTTC
TRBJ1-3	few	TRBV7-9	TRBD1	CASSPNRQGADGNTIYF	TGTGCCAGCAGCCCTAATCGACAGGGGGCAGATGGAAACACCATATATTTT
TRBJ2-1	NA	TRBV24-1	TRBD2	CATSDSPSGGAYNEQFF	TGTGCCACCAGTGACTCCCCGAGCGGGGGGGCCTACAATGAGCAGTTCTTC
TRBJ2-6	NA	TRBV5-8	NA	CASSLAPEAGANVLTF	TGTGCCAGCAGCTTGGCACCCGAGGCGGGGGCCAACGTCCTGACTTTC
TRBJ1-6	NA	TRBV7-8	TRBD1	CASSPREGQGVSPLHF	TGTGCCAGCAGCCCACGGGAGGGACAGGGGGTATCACCCCTCCACTTT
TRBJ1-1	NA	TRBV19	NA	CASSIDRTEVNTEAFF	TGTGCCAGTAGTATAGACAGGACAGAAGTGAACACTGAAGCTTTCTTT
TRBJ1-1	NA	TRBV5-1	TRBD1	CASSPGWDRNTEAFF	TGCGCCAGCAGCCCTGGGTGGGACAGAAACACTGAAGCTTTCTTT
TRBJ2-2	NA	TRBV24-1	NA	CATSETLVQGNTGELFF	TGTGCCACCAGTGAAACTTTAGTACAGGGGAACACCGGGGAGCTGTTTTTT
TRBJ1-6	NA	TRBV7-9	NA	CASSLESSYNSPLHF	TGTGCCAGCAGCTTAGAGAGCTCCTATAATTCACCCCTCCACTTT
TRBJ1-2	NA	TRBV6-6	TRBD1	CASSLFTGTGGLIANYGYTF	TGTGCCAGCAGTCTTTTCACCGGGACAGGGGGCCTAATAGCTAACTATGGCTACACCTTC
TRBJ1-2	NA	TRBV6-1	NA	CASSEVALSGYTF	TGTGCCAGCAGTGAAGTGGCCCTTTCTGGCTACACCTTC
TRBJ2-7	NA	TRBV29-1	TRBD1	CSVGMDRKGEQYF	TGCAGCGTTGGGATGGACAGGAAGGGCGAGCAGTACTTC
TRBJ2-1	NA	TRBV5-1	NA	CASSAAATRENEQFF	TGCGCCAGCAGCGCCGCGGCCACCAGGGAAAATGAGCAGTTCTTC
TRBJ2-7	NA	TRBV27	TRBD1	CASSTTGGLRYYEQYF	TGTGCCAGCAGTACGACAGGGGGTCTTCGATACTACGAGCAGTACTTC